Shown below are 26 T cell receptor beta chains from a single sample sequenced in a study of blood T cell repertoires in COVID-19. TCRdb's copy holds only in-frame clones and misses some; the assay was immunoSEQ multiplex PCR. The table shows about 480,000 clones, with 89% occurring only once. Sequencing was carried out using peripheral blood. The receptors shown here come from a man aged 18 to 35 with COVID-19, enrolled during active disease.

The CDR3 spells CASSETPTGVSNQPQHF. The CDR3 DNA sequence: TGTGCCAGCAGTGAAACCCCGACAGGGGTCAGCAATCAGCCCCAGCATTTT. The chain combines TRBV6-1 with TRBJ1-5; 8 bases match TRBD1. CDR3 length equals 17 residues. From germline, CDR1 is MNHNS and CDR2 SASEGT. J gave up 1 base and V 2 bases, and 7 bases lay outside the gene matches.

V gene TRBV27 combines with J gene TRBJ1-5; weak D call: TRBD1 (6 bases). V lost 7 bases to trimming and J lost 4 bases, with 14 bases between them. This CDR3 is 14 amino acids long. Germline CDR1 MNHEY, CDR2 SMNVEV (reference sequence). The CDR3 DNA reads as TGTGCCAGCAAACCGGGACAAGGGAATCAGCCCCAGCATTTT. Protein product: CASKPGQGNQPQHF.

The chain's CDR3 is CASSGGQGPYEQYF. In DNA, the CDR3 is TGTGCCAGCAGTGGAGGACAGGGCCCCTACGAGCAGTACTTC. The chain carries TRBV2 and TRBJ2-7; 8 nucleotides align to TRBD1. There are 14 residues in the CDR3. V lost 4 bases and J lost 2; bases outside the gene matches: 4. Per the germline V gene, CDR1 is SNHLY and CDR2 is FYNNEI.

The rearrangement uses TRBV19 and TRBJ2-3; tentative D call: TRBD1 (7 bases). V lost 6 bases to trimming and J lost 4 bases, with 14 bases between them. CDR3 length: 14 residues. The germline CDR1 and CDR2 sequences are LNHDA and SQIVND (reference sequence). The CDR3 DNA follows: TGTGCCAGTAGGTCGGGCAGGGGGGCAGATACGCAGTATTTT. Its protein is CASRSGRGADTQYF.

V usage is TRBV3-1 (or the pseudogene TRBV3-2) and J usage is TRBJ2-7; D unclear. CDR3 size: 13 residues. The V end lost 6 bases, the J end lost 4 bases, and 13 bases lay between the germline ends. The germline CDR1 and CDR2 sequences are LGHDT and YNNKEL (reference sequence). CDR3 DNA sequence: TGTGCCAGCAGACGAGGTGGCAGTTACGAGCAGTACTTC. It specifies CASRRGGSYEQYF.

The chain combines TRBV5-1 with TRBJ2-7; 7 bases are a match to TRBD2. This CDR3 comprises 15 residues. CDR1 is SGHRS and CDR2 is YFSETQ in the germline V gene. V shed 0 bases, J shed 0 bases, and the junction held 3 bases outside the gene matches. CDR3 protein: CASSLASGYSYEQYF. In nucleotides, the CDR3 is TGCGCCAGCAGCTTGGCTAGCGGCTACTCCTACGAGCAGTACTTC.

V gene TRBV7-3 combines with J gene TRBJ2-2; D might be TRBD2 (7 bases). This CDR3 has 14 amino acids. Germline CDR1 reads SGHTA; CDR2 reads FQGTGA. V was pared by 7 bases and J by 7 bases, with 16 bases between. The CDR3 nucleotides are TGTGCCAGCAAACTCTCGGGGGGCGACGGGGAGCTGTTTTTT. This gives the protein CASKLSGGDGELFF. Variable domain in full (rest from reference TRBV7-3 and TRBJ2-2): GAGVSQTPSNKVTEKGKYVELRCDPISGHTALYWYRQSLGQGPEFLIYFQGTGAADDSGLPNDRFFAVRPEGSVSTLKIQRTERGDSAVYLCASKLSGGDGELFFGEGSRLTVL.

The rearrangement links TRBV3-1 (or the pseudogene TRBV3-2) to TRBJ2-7; D perhaps matches TRBD2 (5 bases). CDR1 is LGHDT and CDR2 is YNNKEL in the germline V gene (reference sequence). There are 11 residues in the CDR3. V dropped 3 bases and J dropped 5 bases, with 5 bases sitting between them. The CDR3 bases are TGTGCCAGCAGCCAGAGGGACGAGCAGTACTTC. It is translated as CASSQRDEQYF.

This clone was counted a single time. The chain links TRBV19 to TRBJ2-7; possible D gene TRBD2, 5 bases. The CDR3 length is 15 residues. CDR1 and CDR2 (germline): LNHDA, SQIVND (reference sequence). V gave up 4 bases and J gave up 2 bases, with 15 bases separating them. This CDR3 is CASSTSRAPTYEQYF. The CDR3 DNA follows: TGTGCCAGTAGTACTTCGCGGGCCCCTACCTACGAGCAGTACTTC.

This rearrangement joins TRBV13 to TRBJ2-1; TRBD1 matches 10 bases. This CDR3 comprises 15 residues. Losses at the gene ends were 5 bases for V and 6 bases for J; bases not matched to a gene: 7. The germline V gene has CDR1 PRHDT and CDR2 FYEKMQ (reference sequence). CDR3 residues: CASSKTGQGGNEQFF. In DNA, the CDR3 is TGTGCCAGCAGCAAAACAGGACAGGGGGGCAATGAGCAGTTCTTC.

The gene calls are TRBV12-3 or TRBV12-4 and TRBJ1-2, with D maybe TRBD1 (5 bases). The CDR3 is 12 residues long. Trimming shortened V by 5 bases and J by 3 bases, and 7 bases separated the two germline ends. The CDR3 nucleotides are TGTGCCAGCAGTCAGGGTCACTATGGCTACACCTTC. Residues: CASSQGHYGYTF.

This chain uses TRBV6-5 with TRBJ2-7, with a possible D match to TRBD2 (6 bases). V was cut by 6 bases and J by 0 bases, with 15 bases left in between. CDR3 length equals 15 residues. CDR1 and CDR2 from the germline V gene are MNHEY and SVGAGI. The CDR3, as DNA: TGTGCCAGCAGCGACCGGGACTTGAGCTCCTACGAGCAGTACTTC. Residues: CASSDRDLSSYEQYF.

V and J are TRBV5-1 and TRBJ2-2; D ambiguous. V lost 2 bases and J lost 4, with 9 bases in between. There are 14 residues in the CDR3. Germline V gene data show CDR1 as SGHRS and CDR2 as YFSETQ. CDR3 in DNA: TGCGCCAGCAGCTTTTTCTCGAGCACCGGGGAGCTGTTTTTT. This translates into CASSFFSSTGELFF.

The gene calls are TRBV11-2 and TRBJ2-7, with a tentative D call TRBD1 (6 bases). The V and J ends lost 1 base and 6 bases respectively, with 13 bases between them. CDR1 and CDR2 from the germline V gene are SGHAT and FQNNGV. The CDR3 extends over 14 amino acids. CDR3 loop: CASSLGTAVREQYF. CDR3 nucleotides: TGTGCCAGCAGCTTAGGGACAGCTGTACGCGAGCAGTACTTC.

The rearrangement links TRBV5-4 to TRBJ2-2; 10 bases line up with TRBD2. V lost 2 bases to trimming and J lost 3 bases; unmatched junction nucleotides: 1. The V gene's germline CDR1 is SGHNT and CDR2 YYREEE (reference sequence). The length of the CDR3 is 15 residues. CDR3 in amino acids: CASSFGTSDTGELFF. The CDR3 region has the DNA TGTGCCAGCAGCTTCGGGACTAGCGACACCGGGGAGCTGTTTTTT.

This rearrangement joins TRBV19 to TRBJ1-5; 9 positions match TRBD1. Trimming removed 6 bases from V and 6 bases from J; junction bases left unmatched: 9. The germline V gene has CDR1 LNHDA and CDR2 SQIVND (reference sequence). CDR3 length equals 15 residues. The CDR3 loop reads CASSQGQGSGQPQHF. The CDR3 bases are TGTGCCAGTAGCCAGGGACAGGGAAGTGGTCAGCCCCAGCATTTT.

CDR3 coding DNA: TGTGCCAGCTGGCGTCTGGGGCCGGGAAACACCATATATTTT. It specifies CASWRLGPGNTIYF. The chain employs TRBV5-6 and TRBJ1-3; perhaps TRBD1 as D (5 bases). V dropped 7 bases and J dropped 4 bases, with 15 bases sitting between them. The CDR3 loop spans 14 amino acids. Germline values: CDR1 SGHDT, CDR2 YYEEEE.

CDR3 DNA sequence: TGTGCCAGCAGCGGACAGCCTAATAATTCACCCCTCCACTTT. Translation: CASSGQPNNSPLHF. This chain connects TRBV6-5 to TRBJ1-6; D might be TRBD1 (6 bases). The CDR3 runs to 14 residues. CDR1 and CDR2 from the germline V gene are MNHEY and SVGAGI. With 6 bases removed from V and 5 bases from J, the gap between germline ends came to 11 bases.

V is TRBV2 and J is TRBJ1-2; D is perhaps TRBD1 (6 bases). The germline V gene has CDR1 SNHLY and CDR2 FYNNEI. This CDR3 has 13 amino acids. Trimming left V 6 bases short and J 4 bases short, with 12 bases between. Here the CDR3 DNA reads TGTGCCAGCAGCGAGGGACACCGCTATGGCTACACCTTC. Its translation is CASSEGHRYGYTF.

This sequence joins TRBV19 and TRBJ2-7; 10 bases are shared with TRBD1. V trimming: 5 bases; J trimming: 7 bases; junction bases outside the gene matches: 5. The CDR3 totals 13 residues. The V gene's germline CDR1 is LNHDA and CDR2 SQIVND (reference sequence). CDR3 nucleotide sequence: TGTGCCAGTAGTGACAGGGGGCGAGGGGAGCAGTACTTC. Translating gives CASSDRGRGEQYF.

The chain uses TRBV14 and TRBJ2-7; D might be TRBD2 (5 bases). V lost 1 base and J lost 3, with 16 bases in between. The CDR3 extends over 16 amino acids. CDR1 is SGHDN, CDR2 FVKESK, per germline. The CDR3 coding sequence is TGTGCCAGCAGCCAAGTTGGAGACTACTACCTCTACGAGCAGTACTTC. Translating gives CASSQVGDYYLYEQYF.

The V and J genes are TRBV7-9 and TRBJ2-5; 7 bases align to TRBD1. Germline CDR1 and CDR2: SEHNR and FQNEAQ (reference sequence). The CDR3 is 13 amino acids. After removal of 5 bases from V and 5 bases from J, the junction contained 5 bases not matched to a gene. CDR3 amino acids: CASSNTGVETQYF. The CDR3 nucleotides read TGTGCCAGCAGCAATACAGGGGTTGAGACCCAGTACTTC.

The chain couples TRBV7-4 to TRBJ1-6, with TRBD1 matching 11 bases. Per germline, CDR1 SGHVT and CDR2 SQSDAQ. There are 19 residues in the CDR3. The junction had 8 bases not matched to a gene; V was cut back by 4 bases and J by 0 bases. DNA for the CDR3: TGTGCCAGCAGCTACAGGGACAGGGGGTTCGACTCCTATAATTCACCCCTCCACTTT. It specifies CASSYRDRGFDSYNSPLHF.

DNA of the CDR3: TGTGCCAGCAGTTACTCGAGGGGGGGCTATTCCTACGAGCAGTACTTC. This codes for CASSYSRGGYSYEQYF. This sequence joins TRBV6-2 or TRBV6-3 and TRBJ2-7; maybe TRBD2 (7 bases). The CDR3 runs to 16 residues. V lost 0 bases and J lost 1, with 13 bases in between. Looked up from germline, CDR1 is MNHEY and CDR2 is SVGEGT.

V gene TRBV9 combines with J gene TRBJ1-2, with a possible D match to TRBD1 (6 bases). Germline loops: CDR1 SGDLS, CDR2 YYNGEE. Trimming removed 1 base at V and 8 bases at J, with 18 bases between. This CDR3 region has 15 residues. CDR3 region: CASSVLAGQQGGYTF. In DNA, the CDR3 is TGTGCCAGCAGCGTATTGGCAGGACAGCAGGGGGGCTACACCTTC.

This chain uses TRBV18 with TRBJ2-1, with TRBD2 identical over 8 bases. V dropped 3 bases and J dropped 5; count of bases not matched to a gene: 6. This CDR3 region has 15 residues. Germline V gene data show CDR1 as KGHSH and CDR2 as LQKENI. In nucleotides, the CDR3 is TGTGCCAGCTCACCTCCAATAGCGGGGAACAATGAGCAGTTCTTC. Amino acids: CASSPPIAGNNEQFF. The full variable domain, its missing parts supplied by reference TRBV18 and TRBJ2-1, is NAGVMQNPRHLVRRRGQEARLRCSPMKGHSHVYWYRQLPEEGLKFMVYLQKENIIDESGMPKERFSAEFPKEGPSILRIQQVVRGDSAAYFCASSPPIAGNNEQFFGPGTRLTVL.